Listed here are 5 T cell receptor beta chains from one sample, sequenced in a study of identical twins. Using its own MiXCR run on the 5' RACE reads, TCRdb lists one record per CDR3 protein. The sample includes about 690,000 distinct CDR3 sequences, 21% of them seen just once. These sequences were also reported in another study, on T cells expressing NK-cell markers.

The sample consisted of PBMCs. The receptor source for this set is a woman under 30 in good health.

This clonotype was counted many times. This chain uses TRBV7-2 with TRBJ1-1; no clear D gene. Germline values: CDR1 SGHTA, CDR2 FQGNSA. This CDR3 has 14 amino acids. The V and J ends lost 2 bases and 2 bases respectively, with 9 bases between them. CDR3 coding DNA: TGTGCCAGCAGCTTATATGGGTTAAACACTGAAGCTTTCTTT. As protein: CASSLYGLNTEAFF.

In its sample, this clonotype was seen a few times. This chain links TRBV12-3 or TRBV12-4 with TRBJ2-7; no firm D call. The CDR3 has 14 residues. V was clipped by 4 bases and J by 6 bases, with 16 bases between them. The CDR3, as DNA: TGTGCCAGCAGTTGGGCGGCCAGGCCGCGCGAGCAGTACTTC. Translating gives CASSWAARPREQYF.

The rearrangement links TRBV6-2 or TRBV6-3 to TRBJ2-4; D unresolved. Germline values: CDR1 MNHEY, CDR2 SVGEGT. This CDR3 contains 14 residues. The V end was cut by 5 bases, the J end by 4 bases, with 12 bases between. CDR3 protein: CASSQGNLKNIQYF. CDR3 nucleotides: TGTGCCAGCAGTCAAGGGAACCTGAAAAACATTCAGTACTTC.

CDR3 sequence (DNA): TGCAGTGGACAGTTATTTAATGAAAAACTGTTTTTT. As protein: CSGQLFNEKLFF. The J gene is TRBJ1-4, the V gene TRBV20-1; maybe TRBD1 (5 bases). Germline CDR1 DFQATT, CDR2 SNEGSKA (reference sequence). This CDR3 has 12 residues. The V and J ends lost 7 bases and 4 bases respectively, with 10 bases between them.

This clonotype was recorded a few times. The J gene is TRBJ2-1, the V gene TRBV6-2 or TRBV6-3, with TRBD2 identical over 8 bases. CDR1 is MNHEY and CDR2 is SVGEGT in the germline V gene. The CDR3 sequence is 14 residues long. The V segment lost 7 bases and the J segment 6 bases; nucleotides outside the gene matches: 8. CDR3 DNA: TGTGCCAGCACCCCCTTCGGGGGGGCCAATGAGCAGTTCTTC. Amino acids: CASTPFGGANEQFF.